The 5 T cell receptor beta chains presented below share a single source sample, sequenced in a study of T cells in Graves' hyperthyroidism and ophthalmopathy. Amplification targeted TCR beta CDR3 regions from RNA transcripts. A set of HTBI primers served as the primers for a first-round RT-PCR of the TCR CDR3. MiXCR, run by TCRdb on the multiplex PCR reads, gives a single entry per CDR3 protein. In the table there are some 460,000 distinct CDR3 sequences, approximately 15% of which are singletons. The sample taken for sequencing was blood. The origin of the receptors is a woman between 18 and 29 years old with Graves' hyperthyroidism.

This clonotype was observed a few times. The CDR3 loop reads CASSILDTQYF. CDR3 DNA: TGTGCCAGCAGTATCCTGGATACGCAGTATTTT. The chain is built from TRBV7-2 and TRBJ2-3; D is unclear. Germline loops: CDR1 SGHTA, CDR2 FQGNSA. Trimming removed 6 bases at V and 6 bases at J, with 7 bases between. The CDR3 length is 11 residues.

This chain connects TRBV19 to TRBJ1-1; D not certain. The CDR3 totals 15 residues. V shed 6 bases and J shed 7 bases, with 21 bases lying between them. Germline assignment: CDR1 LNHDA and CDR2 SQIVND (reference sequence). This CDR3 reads CASRADVGSGFEAFF. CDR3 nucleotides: TGTGCCAGTAGGGCGGACGTAGGGTCGGGGTTTGAAGCTTTCTTT. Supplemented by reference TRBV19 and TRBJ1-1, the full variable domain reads DGGITQSPKYLFRKEGQNVTLSCEQNLNHDAMYWYRQDPGQGLRLIYYSQIVNDFQKGDIAEGYSVSREKKESFPLTVTSAQKNPTAFYLCASRADVGSGFEAFFGQGTRLTVV.

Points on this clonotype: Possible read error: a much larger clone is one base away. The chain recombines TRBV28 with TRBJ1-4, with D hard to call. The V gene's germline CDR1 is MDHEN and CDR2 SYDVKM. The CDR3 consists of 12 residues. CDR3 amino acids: CASSRPGEKLLF. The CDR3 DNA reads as TGTGCCAGCAGCCGGCCCGGGGAAAAACTGCTTTTT.

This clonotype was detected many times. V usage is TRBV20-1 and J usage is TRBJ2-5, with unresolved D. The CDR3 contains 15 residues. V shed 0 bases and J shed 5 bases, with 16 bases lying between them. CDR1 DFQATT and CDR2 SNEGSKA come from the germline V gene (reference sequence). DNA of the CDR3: TGCAGTGCTAGAGATCTTGGAAGACTTGGCGAGACCCAGTACTTC. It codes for CSARDLGRLGETQYF.

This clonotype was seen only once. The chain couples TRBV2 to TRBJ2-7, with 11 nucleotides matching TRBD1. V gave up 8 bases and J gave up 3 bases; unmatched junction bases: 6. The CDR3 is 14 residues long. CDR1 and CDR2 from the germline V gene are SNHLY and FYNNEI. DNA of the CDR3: TGTGCCAGCCTTTCCGGGACAGGGGGCTACGAGCAGTACTTC. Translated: CASLSGTGGYEQYF.